The 24 T cell receptor beta chains below all came from one sample that was sequenced in a study of molecular identifiers for immune sequencing clone quantification. Each CDR3 protein is one row after TCRdb ran MiXCR on the PCR reads. The sample lists about 100,000 distinct CDR3 sequences, roughly a fifth occurring once. Specimen: naive CD8+ T cells from blood, with Jurkat cell RNA spiked in. Documented subset: FACS-sorted CD8+CD4-CCR7+CD45RA+ naive T cells. The receptors were gathered from a human donor in good health. Some libraries in this study had Jurkat cell RNA spiked in.

Details on this clonotype: A much more abundant neighbour one base away suggests this may be a read error. This sequence joins TRBV4-1 and TRBJ2-3, with 7 positions matching TRBD2. This CDR3 has 20 residues. Germline V gene sequence: CDR1 MGHRA, CDR2 YSYEKL. CDR3 DNA sequence: TGCGCCGGCAGCCAAAGATCCTTCGGGGGGTTGCTCCAACACACAGATACGCAGTATTTT. Residues: CAGSQRSFGGLLQHTDTQYF.

This clonotype appeared many times. V is TRBV9 and J is TRBJ2-3; possibly TRBD1 for D (6 bases). This CDR3 has 16 amino acids. Trimming cost V 4 bases and J 5 bases, with 20 bases left between them. The V gene's germline CDR1 is SGDLS and CDR2 YYNGEE. The chain's CDR3 is CASSLTARTVLDTQYF. CDR3 DNA sequence: TGTGCCAGCAGCCTCACAGCCAGGACAGTACTAGATACGCAGTATTTT. Combining the CDR3 with reference TRBV9 and TRBJ2-3 gives the whole variable domain DSGVTQTPKHLITATGQRVTLRCSPRSGDLSVYWYQQSLDQGLQFLIQYYNGEERAKGNILERFSAQQFPDLHSELNLSSLELGDSALYFCASSLTARTVLDTQYFGPGTRLTVL.

The CDR3 bases are TGTGCCAGCAGTTGGGCGGGTAGGAACAATGAGCAGTTCTTC. It encodes CASSWAGRNNEQFF. The chain has TRBV27 and TRBJ2-1; possible D gene TRBD2, 5 bases. CDR3 length: 14 residues. CDR1 MNHEY and CDR2 SMNVEV come from the germline V gene (reference sequence). V dropped 4 bases and J dropped 5 bases, with 12 bases sitting between them.

The CDR3 spells CASTTWYGDEGYEQYF. In DNA, the CDR3 is TGTGCCAGCACCACGTGGTACGGGGACGAAGGGTACGAGCAGTACTTC. This chain joins TRBV5-8 and TRBJ2-7; D may be TRBD1 or TRBD2 (5 bases each). Germline CDR1 and CDR2: SGHTS and YDEGEE. V was cut by 6 bases and J by 4 bases, with 23 bases left in between. The CDR3 length is 16 residues. Based on the CDR3 plus reference TRBV5-8 and TRBJ2-7, the full variable domain is EAGVTQSPTHLIKTRGQQATLRCSPISGHTSVYWYQQALGLGLQFLLWYDEGEERNRGNFPPRFSGRQFPNYSSELNVNALELEDSALYLCASTTWYGDEGYEQYFGPGTRLTVT.

Note on this clonotype: The conserved closing phenylalanine or tryptophan is absent in this CDR3, likely reflecting a read error. CDR3 in amino acids: CASSLAEGVNEAFL. The CDR3 DNA sequence: TGTGCCAGCAGCTTGGCCGAGGGGGTGAATGAAGCTTTCCTT. The chain couples TRBV5-3 to TRBJ1-1, with D possibly being TRBD1 (6 bases). TRBV5-3 is recorded as an ORF, its role being uncertain. The length of the CDR3 is 14 residues.

Only a few counts were recorded for this clonotype. This chain links TRBV12-3 or TRBV12-4 with TRBJ1-5; D might be TRBD1 (6 bases). V shed 3 bases and J shed 4 bases, with 13 bases lying between them. The CDR3 extends over 15 amino acids. The CDR3 spells CASSFGVGGNQPQHF. CDR3 nucleotides: TGTGCCAGCAGTTTTGGAGTAGGGGGGAATCAGCCCCAGCATTTT.

Details on this clonotype: This could be a read error, since a much larger clone is one nucleotide away. This chain connects TRBV7-9 to TRBJ2-7; no definite D call. Germline CDR1 reads SEHNR; CDR2 reads FQNEAQ (reference sequence). The CDR3 runs 14 residues. DNA of the CDR3: TGTGCCAGCAGCCCTAGACATGGCGGCTACGAGCGGTACTTC. This sequence encodes CASSPRHGGYERYF.

This clonotype was seen ten or more times. This sequence joins TRBV13 and TRBJ2-5; 12 positions agree with TRBD2. The trim removed 0 bases at V and 0 bases at J, leaving 8 bases unmatched. The CDR3 sequence is 19 residues long. Germline loops: CDR1 PRHDT, CDR2 FYEKMQ (reference sequence). DNA for the CDR3: TGTGCCAGCAGCTTAGGTCAACTAGCGGGGGGCCAGTACCAAGAGACCCAGTACTTC. Amino acid sequence: CASSLGQLAGGQYQETQYF.

Turning to this clonotype: A much larger clone sits a single nucleotide away, making a read error possible. The genes are TRBV19 and TRBJ1-1; tentatively, D is TRBD1 (5 bases). The CDR3 is 15 residues long. CDR1 and CDR2 from the germline V gene are LNHDA and SQIVND (reference sequence). The V and J ends lost 9 bases and 4 bases respectively, with 21 bases between them. For the CDR3, the DNA is TGTGCCAGCACTCAGGGAGTAGCTTCTAGCACTGAAGCTTTCTTT. The encoded protein is CASTQGVASSTEAFF.

Ten or more counts support this clonotype. The gene calls are TRBV28 and TRBJ2-7; a weak D match, TRBD1 (6 bases). In germline, CDR1 is MDHEN, CDR2 SYDVKM. V lost 10 bases, J lost 3 bases, and 22 bases lay in between. This CDR3 contains 15 residues. The DNA of the CDR3 is TGTGCCACCGAACGCGAACCGGGACACAACTACGAGCAGTACTTC. Translated: CATEREPGHNYEQYF.

Many counts were recorded for this clonotype. This chain connects TRBV5-5 to TRBJ2-7, with TRBD1 as a possible D gene (6 bases). The CDR3 sequence is 16 residues long. CDR1 is SGHKS, CDR2 YYEKEE, per germline (reference sequence). Trimming pared 0 bases from V and 0 bases from J, leaving 13 bases between. The CDR3 here is CASSLDQVRGSYEQYF. CDR3 DNA sequence: TGTGCCAGCAGCTTGGACCAGGTCAGGGGCTCCTACGAGCAGTACTTC.

This clonotype appeared a few times. The junction departs from the called germline gene at one end, perhaps through a read error. This chain links TRBV4-1 with TRBJ2-5; 8 bases are shared with TRBD2. The CDR3 has 17 residues. Germline-derived CDR1 and CDR2 are MGHRA and YSYEKL. In DNA, the CDR3 is TGCGCCAGCAGCCAATCGGTGTGGCGGGGGGCCCAAGAGACACAGTACTTC. This codes for CASSQSVWRGAQETQYF.

This clonotype came up many times. This rearrangement joins TRBV7-9 to TRBJ2-7, with 9 positions matching TRBD2. This CDR3 is 13 amino acids long. With 6 bases clipped from V and 4 bases from J, the junction kept 4 bases outside the gene matches. Per the germline V gene, CDR1 is SEHNR and CDR2 is FQNEAQ (reference sequence). The DNA for the CDR3 is TGTGCCAGCAGAGAGGGACTAGCTTACGAGCAGTACTTC. Its protein product is CASREGLAYEQYF. Drawing the rest from reference TRBV7-9 and TRBJ2-7, the complete variable domain is DTGVSQNPRHKITKRGQNVTFRCDPISEHNRLYWYRQTLGQGPEFLTYFQNEAQLEKSRLLSDRFSAERPKGSFSTLEIQRTEQGDSAMYLCASREGLAYEQYFGPGTRLTVT.

In its sample, this clonotype was seen many times. The chain links TRBV5-1 to TRBJ2-3, with TRBD2 identical over 9 bases. With 4 bases clipped from V and 3 bases from J, the junction kept 9 bases outside the gene matches. Looked up from germline, CDR1 is SGHRS and CDR2 is YFSETQ. The CDR3 has 16 residues. The chain's CDR3 is CASSTPVAGVTDTQYF. DNA of the CDR3: TGCGCCAGCAGCACTCCCGTAGCGGGAGTAACAGATACGCAGTATTTT.

With regard to this clonotype: The final CDR3 position lacks the conserved phenylalanine or tryptophan, pointing to a likely read error. The CDR3 DNA reads TGTGCCATCAGTGAGGTCGGGGTGCGAGAGACCCAGTACTAC. It translates to CAISEVGVRETQYY. V is TRBV10-3 and J is TRBJ2-5, with D tentatively TRBD2 (5 bases). The CDR3 spans 14 residues. Germline V gene lookup returns CDR1 ENHRY and CDR2 SYGVKD. Trimming pared 2 bases from V and 4 bases from J, leaving 11 bases between.

This clonotype was seen many times. The rearrangement links TRBV5-1 to TRBJ1-1; D is uncertain. CDR3 length: 12 amino acids. CDR1 is SGHRS, CDR2 YFSETQ, per germline. The V and J ends lost 7 bases and 4 bases respectively, with 11 bases between them. In DNA, the CDR3 is TGCGCCAGCCGCATCGGTGGCACTGAAGCTTTCTTT. Translation gives CASRIGGTEAFF.

This clonotype appeared a single time. Just one base apart from a much larger clone, this may be a read error. V and J are TRBV2 and TRBJ2-1, with unresolved D. Germline-derived CDR1 and CDR2 are SNHLY and FYNNEI. The CDR3 sequence is 15 residues long. Deletions cut 3 bases from V and 4 bases from J, with 13 bases between. CDR3 coding DNA: TGTGCCAGCAGTGACAGGCCCCCCCCGTACAATGAGCAGTTCTTC. Amino acid sequence: CASSDRPPPYNEQFF.

This clonotype was observed many times. The chain is built from TRBV12-5 and TRBJ2-7; the D is unclear. The V end was cut by 5 bases, the J end by 0 bases, with 11 bases between. This CDR3 is 14 amino acids long. Germline CDR1 reads LGHNT; CDR2 reads FRNRAP. CDR3 region: CASGPTLRSYEQYF. DNA of the CDR3: TGTGCTAGTGGTCCTACACTGCGCTCCTACGAGCAGTACTTC. The variable domain in full, with the rest retrieved from reference TRBV12-5 and TRBJ2-7, is DARVTQTPRHKVTEMGQEVTMRCQPILGHNTVFWYRQTMMQGLELLAYFRNRAPLDDSGMPKDRFSAEMPDATLATLKIQPSEPRDSAVYFCASGPTLRSYEQYFGPGTRLTVT.

This clonotype was seen once. This may be a read error: a much more frequent sequence differs by one nucleotide. The gene calls are TRBV20-1 and TRBJ1-2; no firm D call. This CDR3 has 11 residues. Trimming removed 1 base from V and 6 bases from J, with 6 bases in between. The germline V gene has CDR1 DFQATT and CDR2 SNEGSKA (reference sequence). DNA of the CDR3: TGCAGTGCTAGAGTATCTCATGGCTACACCTTC. It specifies CSARVSHGYTF.

This clonotype was picked up many times. The chain recombines TRBV13 with TRBJ2-3; D is undetermined. Trimming took off 5 bases at V and 2 bases at J, with 5 bases between the two ends. In germline, CDR1 is PRHDT, CDR2 FYEKMQ (reference sequence). The CDR3 consists of 12 residues. The CDR3 bases are TGTGCCAGCAGCCGTATCACAGATACGCAGTATTTT. Its protein is CASSRITDTQYF.

V gene TRBV29-1 combines with J gene TRBJ2-2; 7 bases align to TRBD2. In germline, CDR1 is SQVTM, CDR2 ANQGSEA. The V and J ends lost 3 bases and 1 base, in that order; junction bases with no gene match: 5. The CDR3 is 15 residues long. The CDR3 reads CSVESPSGNTGELFF. Here the CDR3 DNA reads TGCAGCGTTGAGTCGCCTAGCGGGAACACCGGGGAGCTGTTTTTT.

On this clonotype itself: Just one base apart from a much larger clone, this may be a read error. This chain uses TRBV28 with TRBJ2-1; D is perhaps TRBD1 (6 bases). The germline gives CDR1 MDHEN, CDR2 SYDVKM. The CDR3 is 14 residues long. CDR3 in amino acids: CASSLQGNWNERFF. CDR3 coding DNA: TGTGCCAGCAGTTTACAGGGGAATTGGAATGAGCGGTTCTTC.

This clonotype occurred many times. CDR3 in DNA: TGCAGTGCTAGTATCGCGAACACCGGGGAGCTGTTTTTT. Translating it yields CSASIANTGELFF. The chain uses TRBV20-1 and TRBJ2-2; D unresolved. The germline V and J ends were trimmed by 3 bases and 0 bases, with 5 bases remaining between them. Germline CDR1 reads DFQATT; CDR2 reads SNEGSKA (reference sequence). The CDR3 length is 13 residues.

In this sample, this clonotype turned up many times. The chain couples TRBV4-3 to TRBJ1-1; possible D gene TRBD1, 6 bases. The germline V gene encodes CDR1 LGHNA and CDR2 YSLEER. The CDR3 has 18 residues. Trimming took 1 base from V and 1 from J, leaving 19 bases between them. The CDR3 reads CASSQGLAVGGPNTEAFF. CDR3 nucleotides: TGCGCCAGCAGCCAAGGGTTGGCCGTGGGGGGGCCGAACACTGAAGCTTTCTTT.